This is a list of T cell receptor beta chains from one sample in a study of early T cells in non-severe SARS-CoV-2 infection. TCRdb re-derived calls from the 5' RACE reads in MiXCR, one entry per CDR3 protein. The data hold more than 20,000 distinct CDR3 sequences, with 3.6% observed a single time. Material: whole blood. These receptors were obtained from an adult who was a healthcare worker with PCR-confirmed SARS-CoV-2 infection or an uninfected control (not recorded which). Both conserved end residues are part of each CDR3. A D gene is named only where the DNA matches it firmly. Rows give clone size only sometimes, using once, few, many, or a class for an expanded clone.

j_gene,abundance,v_gene,d_gene,CDR3nt,CDR3aa
TRBJ1-1,many,TRBV6-1,TRBD1,TGTGCCAGCAGTTCCGGGACAGGTGGAGCCACTGAAGCTTTCTTT,CASSSGTGGATEAFF
TRBJ2-3,many,TRBV5-6,TRBD2,TGTGCCAGCAGCTTTGGTAGCGGGGGGGCTAGCACAGATACGCAGTATTTT,CASSFGSGGASTDTQYF
TRBJ2-1,medium-sized,TRBV11-2,TRBD2,TGTGCCAGCAGCTTAGAGGGCGGGAGAGGTGATGAGCAGTTCTTC,CASSLEGGRGDEQFF
TRBJ2-7,few,TRBV20-1,-,TGCAGTGCTAGGGTCGGAATCTACGAGCAGTACTTC,CSARVGIYEQYF
TRBJ1-1,many,TRBV11-2,-,TGTGCCAGCAGCTTACCGGCGGACGGAGGCGGGGATGGTGAAGCTTTCTTT,CASSLPADGGGDGEAFF
TRBJ1-1,-,TRBV10-1,-,TGCGCCAGCAGTGACGATTATGGGGGAGCTTTCTTT,CASSDDYGGAFF
TRBJ1-1,many,TRBV7-8,-,TGTGCCAGCAGCGCGCGCCCGACTTTTTCCCCGGACACTGAAGCTTTCTTT,CASSARPTFSPDTEAFF
TRBJ1-2,-,TRBV5-1,TRBD1,TGCGCCAGCAGCTGGGACAGGGCCCCAAATGGCTACACCTTC,CASSWDRAPNGYTF
TRBJ2-5,medium-sized,TRBV11-3,-,TGTGCCAGCAGCTCGGAAAGCGGTCGTGAAGAGACCCAGTACTTC,CASSSESGREETQYF
TRBJ2-7,few,TRBV28,-,TGTGCCAGCAGTTTGGTGGGGGGTTACGAGCAGTACTTC,CASSLVGGYEQYF
TRBJ2-7,many,TRBV6-1,-,TGTGCCAGCAGTGAAGGGGGCTCCTCCCCCTACGAGCAGTACTTC,CASSEGGSSPYEQYF
TRBJ2-2,many,TRBV20-1,TRBD1,TGCAGTGCTAGAGACGGACAGGGAAACACCGGGGAGCTGTTTTTT,CSARDGQGNTGELFF
TRBJ2-7,many,TRBV7-9,TRBD1,TGTGCCAGCAGCGAGAGGGACAGCTCCTACGAGCAGTACTTC,CASSERDSSYEQYF
TRBJ1-2,many,TRBV3-1,-,TGTGCCAGCAGCCAAGGCTCTAACTATGGCTACACCTTC,CASSQGSNYGYTF
TRBJ2-4,many,TRBV18,-,TGTGCCAGCTCACCTCTTCCTTGGGATGGATCCGGGGGCAAAAACATTCAGTACTTC,CASSPLPWDGSGGKNIQYF
TRBJ2-7,-,TRBV7-9,TRBD1,TGTGCCAGCAGACCCGGACAGGGGATGTACGAGCAGTACTTC,CASRPGQGMYEQYF
TRBJ1-5,many,TRBV28,-,TGTGCCAGCAGGATGTCGGTGGGAGCCGATAGCAATCAGCCCCAGCATTTT,CASRMSVGADSNQPQHF